This TCR beta chain was captured in a study of T cell responses to AZD1222 COVID-19 vaccine. The study, taken as a whole, reports: Seropositive AZD1222 recipients at baseline numbered only 5 to 7. Most donors were white British and more were female, and clonal diversity was possibly underestimated.

V shed 4 bases and J shed 3 bases, with 19 bases lying between them. Germline V gene lookup returns CDR1 MDHEN and CDR2 SYDVKM. CDR3 length equals 16 residues. As to this clone: Its antigen remains unidentified.

Some clones are missing from TCRdb's copy, which holds only in-frame ones; the method was immunoSEQ multiplex PCR. This sample carries more than 100,000 clones, about 85% of them seen once, and the ten largest clones take 2% to 3%. The chain is built from TRBV28 and TRBJ2-7; D gene unclear. Material: peripheral blood, obtained on day 0 of AZD1222 vaccination. The receptor's source is an adult in good health. This CDR3 reads CASSSRRIGRIYEQYF. The CDR3, as DNA: TGTGCCAGCAGTTCCCGGCGGATTGGTCGAATCTACGAGCAGTACTTC.